This T cell receptor beta chain was found in a study of blood T cells in healthy people across ages. Whole-study findings and limits: Roughly linear declines in TCR beta diversity per million T cells occurred with age.

Comments on this clonotype: Antigen: not known.

The V gene's germline CDR1 is MGHRA and CDR2 YSYEKL. Trimming removed 4 bases from V and 7 bases from J, with 17 bases in between. The CDR3 contains 16 residues. A second about 7 to 12 cycle PCR used barcoded and J-beta primers. Via MiXCR, TCRdb re-called the 5' RACE reads, giving one row per CDR3 protein. There are 750,000 to 950,000 distinct CDR3 sequences in the sample; 20% to 30% occur only once, and less than 3.5% lies in the top ten. The sample was also reused in another study, on T cells of mothers and their children. That source notes: Extracted RNA, in its entirety, went into cDNA synthesis at around 1.5 ug per 15 ul. It was related mother-child pairs that showed slightly higher overlap than unrelated pairs, without reaching significance.

This receptor was identified in a boy younger than 18 in good health. Material: blood. The chain couples TRBV4-1 to TRBJ1-6, with D maybe TRBD1 (6 bases). CDR3 sequence (DNA): TGCGCCAGCAGCCCAATCGGTAGGGACACGAATTCACCCCTCCACTTT. It specifies CASSPIGRDTNSPLHF.